This note documents a single TCR beta chain sequence. Its antigen is unidentified. The repertoire was sequenced with immunoSEQ multiplex PCR; TCRdb's copy has only in-frame clones and lacks some. The profile shows approximately 150,000 clones, 90% to 95% of them singletons. The data were taken from a study of T cell responses to AZD1222 COVID-19 vaccine. Study-level results: Only a handful of AZD1222 recipients, roughly 6 in all, had baseline seropositivity. After the peak T cell response, and only then, were repertoires sampled. Reportedly, nearly half of unique spike TCRs recognized epitopes outside B.1.351/B.1.1.7 mutations.

Here the sequenced sample was peripheral blood, taken on day 0 of AZD1222 vaccination. The clonotype originates from an adult in good health.

CDR3 loop: CAAGTANTGELFF. CDR3 nucleotide sequence: TGTGCCGCCGGGACAGCGAACACCGGGGAGCTGTTTTTT. The chain uses TRBV24-1 and TRBJ2-2; 7 nucleotides match TRBD1. After removal of 12 bases from V and 0 bases from J, the junction contained 3 bases not matched to a gene. The CDR3 loop spans 13 amino acids. CDR1 is KGHDR and CDR2 is SFDVKD in the germline V gene.